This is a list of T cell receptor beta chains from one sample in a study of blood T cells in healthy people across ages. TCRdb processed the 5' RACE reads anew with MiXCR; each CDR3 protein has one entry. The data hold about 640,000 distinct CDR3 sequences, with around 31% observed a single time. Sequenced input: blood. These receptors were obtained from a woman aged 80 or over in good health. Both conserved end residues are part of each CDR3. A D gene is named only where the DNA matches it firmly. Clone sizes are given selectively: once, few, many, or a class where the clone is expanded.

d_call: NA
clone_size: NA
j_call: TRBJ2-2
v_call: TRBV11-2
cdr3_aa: CASSLGVAPGELFF
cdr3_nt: TGTGCCAGCAGCTTAGGGGTAGCCCCCGGGGAGCTGTTTTTT

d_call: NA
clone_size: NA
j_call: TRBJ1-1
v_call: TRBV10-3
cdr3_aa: CVISETGKTEAFF
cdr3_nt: TGTGTCATCAGTGAAACAGGGAAGACTGAAGCTTTCTTT

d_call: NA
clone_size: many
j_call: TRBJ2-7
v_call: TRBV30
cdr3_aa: CAWTGNHEQYF
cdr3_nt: TGTGCCTGGACAGGGAACCACGAGCAGTACTTC

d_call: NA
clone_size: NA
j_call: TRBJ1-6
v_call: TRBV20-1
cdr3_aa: CSAQGVGTPYNSPLHF
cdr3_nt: TGCAGTGCACAAGGGGTGGGGACCCCCTATAATTCACCCCTCCACTTT

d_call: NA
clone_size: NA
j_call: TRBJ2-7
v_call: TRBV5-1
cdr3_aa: CASSPSGQPYEQYF
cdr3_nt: TGCGCCAGCAGCCCATCGGGACAACCTTACGAGCAGTACTTC

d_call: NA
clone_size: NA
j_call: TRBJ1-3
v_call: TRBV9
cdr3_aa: CASTVGGTHGNTIYF
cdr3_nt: TGTGCCAGCACCGTAGGGGGGACTCACGGAAACACCATATATTTT

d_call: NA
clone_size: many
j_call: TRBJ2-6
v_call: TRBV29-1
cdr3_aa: CSVPTGPGANVLTF
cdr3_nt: TGCAGCGTTCCGACAGGTCCCGGGGCCAACGTCCTGACTTTC

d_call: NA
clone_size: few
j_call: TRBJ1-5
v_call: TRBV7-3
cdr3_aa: CASSLYGGLNQPQHF
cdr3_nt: TGTGCCAGCAGCTTATACGGCGGACTGAATCAGCCCCAGCATTTT

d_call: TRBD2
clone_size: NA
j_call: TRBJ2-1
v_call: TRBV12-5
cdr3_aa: CASLRAEGLAGGNEQFF
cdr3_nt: TGTGCTAGTCTCCGGGCAGAGGGACTAGCGGGGGGGAATGAGCAGTTCTTC

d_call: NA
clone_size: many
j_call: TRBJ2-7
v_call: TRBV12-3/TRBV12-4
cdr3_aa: CASSGYGVHEQYF
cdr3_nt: TGTGCCAGCAGTGGCTATGGGGTCCACGAGCAGTACTTC

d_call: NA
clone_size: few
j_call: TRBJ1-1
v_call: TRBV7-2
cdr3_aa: CASSVQRNTEAFF
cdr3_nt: TGTGCCAGCAGCGTACAGCGGAACACTGAAGCTTTCTTT

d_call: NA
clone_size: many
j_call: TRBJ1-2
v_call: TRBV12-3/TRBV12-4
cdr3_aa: CASSLVTTNGYTF
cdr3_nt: TGTGCCAGCAGTTTAGTGACAACCAATGGCTACACCTTC

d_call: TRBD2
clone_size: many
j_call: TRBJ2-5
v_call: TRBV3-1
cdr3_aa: CASTQTSGAETQYF
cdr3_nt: TGTGCCAGCACCCAGACTAGCGGGGCAGAGACCCAGTACTTC

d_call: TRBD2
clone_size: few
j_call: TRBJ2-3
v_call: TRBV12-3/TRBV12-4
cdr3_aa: CASSITSGGRFSTDTQYF
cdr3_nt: TGTGCCAGCAGCATTACTAGCGGGGGGCGTTTTAGCACAGATACGCAGTATTTT

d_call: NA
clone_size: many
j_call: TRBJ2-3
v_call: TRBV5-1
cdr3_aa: CASSLESRGIDTQYF
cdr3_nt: TGCGCCAGCAGCTTGGAGTCCAGGGGAATAGATACGCAGTATTTT

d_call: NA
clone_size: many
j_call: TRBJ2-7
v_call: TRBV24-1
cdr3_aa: CATERGRAYEQYF
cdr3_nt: TGTGCCACCGAAAGGGGACGGGCCTACGAGCAGTACTTC

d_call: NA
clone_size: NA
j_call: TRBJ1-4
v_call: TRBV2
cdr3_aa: CASTSSGRRLNEKLFF
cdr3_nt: TGTGCCAGCACCTCCTCCGGTCGGAGGCTAAATGAAAAACTGTTTTTT

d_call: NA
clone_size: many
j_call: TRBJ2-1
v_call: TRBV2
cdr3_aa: CASSRDALGSDEQFF
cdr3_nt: TGTGCCAGCAGCAGGGACGCCCTGGGCTCGGATGAGCAGTTCTTC

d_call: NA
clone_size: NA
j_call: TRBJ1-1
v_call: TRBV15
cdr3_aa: CATSREGVNTEAFF
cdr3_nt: TGTGCCACCAGCAGAGAAGGGGTGAACACTGAAGCTTTCTTT

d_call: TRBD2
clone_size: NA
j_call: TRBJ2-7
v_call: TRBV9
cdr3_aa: CASSVGTSGGFYEQYF
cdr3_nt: TGTGCCAGCAGCGTGGGGACTAGCGGGGGCTTCTACGAGCAGTACTTC

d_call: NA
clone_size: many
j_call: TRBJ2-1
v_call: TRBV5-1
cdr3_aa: CASSFSGTTSNEQFF
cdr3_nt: TGCGCCAGCAGCTTTTCCGGGACAACGAGCAATGAGCAGTTCTTC

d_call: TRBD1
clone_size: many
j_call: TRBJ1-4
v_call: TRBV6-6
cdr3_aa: CASSPTGPEKLFF
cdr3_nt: TGTGCCAGCAGTCCGACAGGGCCAGAAAAACTGTTTTTT

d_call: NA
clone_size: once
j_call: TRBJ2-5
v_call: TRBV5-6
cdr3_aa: CASSLVPGPQETQYF
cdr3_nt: TGTGCCAGCAGCCTGGTTCCAGGGCCCCAAGAGACCCAGTACTTC

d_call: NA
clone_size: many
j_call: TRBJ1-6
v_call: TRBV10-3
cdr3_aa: CAIRERGTDNSPLHF
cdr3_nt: TGTGCCATCAGGGAGCGAGGGACTGATAATTCACCCCTCCACTTT

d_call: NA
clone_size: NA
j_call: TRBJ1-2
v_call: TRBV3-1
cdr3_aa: CASSQDNARQGIGGYTF
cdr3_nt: TGTGCCAGCAGCCAAGATAACGCTCGTCAGGGGATAGGTGGCTACACCTTC

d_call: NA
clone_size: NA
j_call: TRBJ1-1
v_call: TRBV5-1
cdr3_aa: CASSFNPGTEAFF
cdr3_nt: TGCGCCAGCAGCTTCAACCCGGGCACTGAAGCTTTCTTT

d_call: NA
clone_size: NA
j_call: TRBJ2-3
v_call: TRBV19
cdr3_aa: CASSKRGTGQGLHTQYF
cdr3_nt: TGTGCCAGTAGCAAGAGGGGCACGGGGCAGGGACTTCATACGCAGTATTTT

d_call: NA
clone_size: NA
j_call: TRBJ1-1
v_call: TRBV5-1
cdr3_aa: CASSLDPSTEAFF
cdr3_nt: TGCGCCAGCAGCCTTGACCCTAGCACTGAAGCTTTCTTT

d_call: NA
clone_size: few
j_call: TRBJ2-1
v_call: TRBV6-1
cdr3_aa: CASSETNNEQFF
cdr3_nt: TGTGCCAGCAGTGAGACCAACAATGAGCAGTTCTTC

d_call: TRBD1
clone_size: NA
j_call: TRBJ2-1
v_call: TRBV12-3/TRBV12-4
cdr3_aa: CASRATGGIGYNEQFF
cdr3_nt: TGTGCCAGCAGAGCTACAGGGGGTATAGGCTACAATGAGCAGTTCTTC

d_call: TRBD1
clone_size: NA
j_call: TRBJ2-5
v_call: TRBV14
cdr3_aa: CASSQDRGQGMRETQYF
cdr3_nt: TGTGCCAGCAGCCAAGATCGAGGACAGGGGATGCGGGAGACCCAGTACTTC

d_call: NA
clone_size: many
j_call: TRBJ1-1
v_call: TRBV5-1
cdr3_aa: CASSSYSGTRNTEAFF
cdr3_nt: TGCGCCAGCAGCTCATATTCCGGGACAAGGAACACTGAAGCTTTCTTT

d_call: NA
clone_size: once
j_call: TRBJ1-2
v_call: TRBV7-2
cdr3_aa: CASFRGSNYGYTF
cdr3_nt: TGTGCCAGCTTCAGGGGATCTAACTATGGCTACACCTTC